This note documents a single T cell receptor beta chain sequence. The antigen remains unidentified. TCRdb re-called the reads with MiXCR, one entry per CDR3 protein. The sample yields some 500,000 distinct CDR3 sequences, 30% to 35% seen once. Germline values: CDR1 SGHAT, CDR2 FQNNGV. V was trimmed by 0 bases and J by 3 bases, leaving 5 bases between them. This CDR3 has 13 residues. The data were taken from a study of T cell repertoires in cytomegalovirus infection. This chain joins TRBV11-2 and TRBJ1-2; D remains unclear. The source is a human donor in good health (CMV status not recorded). Some clones in this sample may be carry-over from other donors' samples. The specimen was cultured PBMCs, collected from culture after CMV antigen stimulation. CDR3 amino acids: CASSLERDYGYTF. In DNA, the CDR3 is TGTGCCAGCAGCTTAGAAAGGGACTATGGCTACACCTTC.